This TCR beta chain derives from a study of blood T cells in healthy people across ages. Study-wide results and caveats: Age showed a roughly linear inverse relationship with TCR beta diversity per million T cells.

Using a J-beta primer mix together with a sample-barcoded 5' primer, a second PCR was run for roughly 6 to 12 cycles. A single record per CDR3 protein comes from TCRdb applying MiXCR to the 5' RACE reads. The profile shows a few hundred thousand distinct CDR3 sequences, around 27% of them singletons. Caucasian individuals from Russia who were healthy and aged roughly 6 to 95 acted as donors. Every donor gave about 9 milliliters of peripheral blood. A note on this clonotype: Its antigen is unknown.

The CDR3 totals 14 residues. V lost 3 bases and J 11 bases, leaving 19 bases between the germline ends. In germline, CDR1 is KGHSH, CDR2 LQKENI. Material for sequencing was blood. The chain uses TRBV18 and TRBJ2-5, with D possibly TRBD1 on 7 matching bases. This receptor was taken from a woman in her seventies in good health. CDR3 sequence reads: CASSPRQGTREQYF. The CDR3 DNA sequence: TGTGCCAGCTCACCTCGACAGGGTACCCGGGAGCAGTACTTC. Combining the CDR3 with reference TRBV18 and TRBJ2-5 gives the whole variable domain NAGVMQNPRHLVRRRGQEARLRCSPMKGHSHVYWYRQLPEEGLKFMVYLQKENIIDESGMPKERFSAEFPKEGPSILRIQQVVRGDSAAYFCASSPRQGTREQYFGPGTRLLVL.